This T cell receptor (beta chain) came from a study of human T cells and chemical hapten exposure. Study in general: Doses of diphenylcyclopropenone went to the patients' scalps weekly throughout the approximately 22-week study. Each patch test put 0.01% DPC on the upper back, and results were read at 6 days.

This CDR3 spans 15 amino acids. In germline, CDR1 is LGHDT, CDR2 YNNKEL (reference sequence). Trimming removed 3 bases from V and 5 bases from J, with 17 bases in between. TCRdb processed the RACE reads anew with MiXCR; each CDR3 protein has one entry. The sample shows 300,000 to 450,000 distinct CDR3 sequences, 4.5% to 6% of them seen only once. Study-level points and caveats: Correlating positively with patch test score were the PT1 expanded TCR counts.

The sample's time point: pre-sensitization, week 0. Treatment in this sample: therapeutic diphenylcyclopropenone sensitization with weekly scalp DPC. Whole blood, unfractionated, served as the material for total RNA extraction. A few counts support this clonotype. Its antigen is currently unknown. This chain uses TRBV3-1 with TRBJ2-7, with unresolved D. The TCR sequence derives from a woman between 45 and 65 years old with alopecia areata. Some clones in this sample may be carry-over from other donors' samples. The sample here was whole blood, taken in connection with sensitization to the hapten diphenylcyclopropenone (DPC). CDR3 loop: CASSQVLSRKDEQYF. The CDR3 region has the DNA TGTGCCAGCAGCCAGGTACTCTCGCGGAAGGACGAGCAGTACTTC.